Listed below are T cell receptor beta chains from one sample, sequenced in a study of blood T cell repertoires in COVID-19. Measured with immunoSEQ multiplex PCR; TCRdb has only the in-frame clones, and not every one. Of tens of thousands of clones listed, about 80% are singletons. Material for sequencing was peripheral blood. The receptors shown here come from a human donor in a cohort sampled during active COVID-19. Both conserved end residues are part of each CDR3. The order of the fields is V gene, clone size, J gene, D gene, CDR3 protein, CDR3 DNA. The D gene is left open where the match is weak. Size is omitted from some rows. Given values are once, few, many or a class for expanded clones.

>TRBV7-2|-|TRBJ1-5|-
CASSPLNREPQHF
TGTGCCAGCAGCCCATTGAACCGGGAGCCCCAGCATTTT
>TRBV6-6|-|TRBJ2-7|TRBD2
CASSQLASGGAVTYEQYF
TGTGCCAGCAGTCAGCTCGCTAGCGGGGGGGCAGTCACCTACGAGCAGTACTTC
>TRBV2|-|TRBJ2-7|TRBD2
CASSELSGGYSYEQYF
TGTGCCAGCAGTGAGCTTAGCGGGGGTTACTCCTACGAGCAGTACTTC
>TRBV6-5|-|TRBJ1-3|-
CASSYSAGGNTIYF
TGTGCCAGCAGTTATAGTGCAGGCGGAAACACCATATATTTT
>TRBV15|-|TRBJ2-3|-
CATLADSTTDTQYF
TGTGCCACTCTAGCGGACAGCACCACAGATACGCAGTATTTT
>TRBV18|-|TRBJ2-7|TRBD1
CASSPGTGPTRRSYEQYF
TGTGCCAGCTCACCAGGGACAGGGCCAACCCGTAGGTCCTACGAGCAGTACTTC
>TRBV15|once|TRBJ2-2|TRBD1
CATSSGTGWGTGELFF
TGTGCCACCAGCAGTGGGACAGGGTGGGGAACCGGGGAGCTGTTTTTT
>TRBV5-6|-|TRBJ2-1|-
CASSLGGESYNEQFF
TGTGCCAGCAGCCTTGGAGGAGAATCCTACAATGAGCAGTTCTTC
>TRBV7-2|-|TRBJ1-6|-
CASSLGVGVGSPLHF
TGTGCCAGCAGCTTAGGGGTGGGCGTCGGATCACCCCTCCACTTT
>TRBV7-9|-|TRBJ2-7|TRBD2
CASSLGLAGYEQYF
TGTGCCAGCAGCTTGGGACTAGCGGGATACGAGCAGTACTTC
>TRBV14|-|TRBJ2-7|TRBD1
CASSRTGQEASYEQYF
TGTGCCAGCAGCCGAACCGGACAGGAGGCATCCTACGAGCAGTACTTC
>TRBV9|-|TRBJ2-7|-
CASSVGPSGRDSYEQYF
TGTGCCAGCAGCGTAGGCCCCTCCGGCAGGGACTCCTACGAGCAGTACTTC
>TRBV7-6|few|TRBJ1-6|-
CASSLGRGDSPLHF
TGTGCCAGCAGCTTAGGCAGGGGCGATTCACCCCTCCACTTT
>TRBV15|few|TRBJ1-6|-
CATSLGTEGSPLHF
TGTGCCACCAGTCTCGGCACAGAAGGTTCACCCCTCCACTTT
>TRBV19|-|TRBJ1-2|-
CASSPGLSNYGYTF
TGTGCCAGTAGTCCGGGACTCTCTAACTATGGCTACACCTTC
>TRBV5-1|-|TRBJ1-6|-
CASSFGGRNNSPLHF
TGCGCCAGCAGCTTTGGAGGACGGAACAATTCACCCCTCCACTTT
>TRBV7-2|-|TRBJ2-3|TRBD2
CASSFNGGATNTQYF
TGTGCCAGCAGCTTCAACGGGGGGGCGACAAATACGCAGTATTTT
>TRBV2|once|TRBJ2-2|TRBD2
CASTPLAGGPNTGELFF
TGTGCCAGCACCCCACTAGCGGGGGGGCCGAACACCGGGGAGCTGTTTTTT
>TRBV19|few|TRBJ2-3|-
CASSMTRGSTDTQYF
TGTGCCAGTAGTATGACGAGGGGGAGCACAGATACGCAGTATTTT
>TRBV18|-|TRBJ2-3|TRBD2
CASSTGTSGGAVGDTQYF
TGTGCCAGCTCAACCGGGACTAGCGGGGGGGCCGTCGGAGATACGCAGTATTTT
>TRBV28|-|TRBJ1-5|TRBD1
CASGQGAPSIFQPQHF
TGTGCCAGCGGACAGGGGGCGCCTTCTATTTTTCAGCCCCAGCATTTT
>TRBV9|-|TRBJ1-4|-
CASSAIGGATNEKLFF
TGTGCCAGCAGCGCCATCGGGGGGGCAACTAATGAAAAACTGTTTTTT
>TRBV10-3|-|TRBJ1-1|-
CAISRGEEAFF
TGTGCCATCAGCAGGGGCGAGGAAGCTTTCTTT
>TRBV6-1|-|TRBJ1-1|TRBD1
CASSESRRTGMRAFF
TGTGCCAGCAGTGAATCGAGGCGGACAGGGATGCGAGCTTTCTTT
>TRBV6-6|-|TRBJ1-5|TRBD1
CASRGTGAYNQPQHF
TGTGCCAGCAGGGGGACAGGGGCCTACAATCAGCCCCAGCATTTT
>TRBV2|-|TRBJ1-5|TRBD1
CATAGQANQPQHF
TGTGCCACCGCCGGACAGGCCAATCAGCCCCAGCATTTT
>TRBV5-5|-|TRBJ2-5|-
CASSSYRPGHHQETQYF
TGTGCCAGCAGCTCCTACCGACCGGGACACCATCAAGAGACCCAGTACTTC
>TRBV11-3|-|TRBJ2-5|-
CASSLGRETQYF
TGTGCCAGCAGCTTAGGCCGGGAGACCCAGTACTTC
>TRBV7-8|-|TRBJ2-5|TRBD1
CASSWSSGTVVQETQYF
TGTGCCAGCAGCTGGAGCTCCGGGACAGTGGTACAAGAGACCCAGTACTTC
>TRBV20-1|-|TRBJ1-2|-
CSVRLEGGYTF
TGCAGTGTCAGACTCGAAGGTGGCTACACCTTC
>TRBV6-5|-|TRBJ1-1|TRBD1
CASRRRTGHTEAFF
TGTGCCAGCAGACGTAGGACAGGGCACACTGAAGCTTTCTTT
>TRBV7-9|-|TRBJ1-5|-
CASRPQGFNQPQHF
TGTGCCAGCAGACCCCAGGGCTTCAATCAGCCCCAGCATTTT
>TRBV14|-|TRBJ2-5|-
CASSGQMETQYF
TGTGCCAGCAGCGGGCAGATGGAGACCCAGTACTTC
>TRBV7-2|-|TRBJ2-1|-
CASSFGNYNEQFF
TGTGCCAGCAGCTTTGGCAACTACAATGAGCAGTTCTTC
>TRBV7-9|-|TRBJ1-1|-
CASSFWGTKTSMNTEAFF
TGTGCCAGCAGCTTCTGGGGGACAAAAACTAGTATGAACACTGAAGCTTTCTTT
>TRBV19|-|TRBJ1-2|-
CASSILYGRNYGYTF
TGTGCCAGTAGTATTCTCTATGGCAGGAACTATGGCTACACCTTC
>TRBV6-1|-|TRBJ1-6|-
CASSEAVWSSYNSPLHF
TGTGCCAGCAGTGAAGCGGTATGGAGCTCCTATAATTCACCCCTCCACTTT
>TRBV14|-|TRBJ1-2|-
CASSQDAGPTGGYTF
TGTGCCAGCAGCCAAGATGCCGGACCCACAGGGGGCTACACCTTC
>TRBV6-4|-|TRBJ2-3|-
CASSDAAGGSTDTQYF
TGTGCCAGCAGTGACGCCGCCGGGGGAAGCACAGATACGCAGTATTTT
>TRBV27|-|TRBJ2-7|TRBD1
CASSLSPTGDEQYF
TGTGCCAGCAGTTTATCCCCGACAGGGGACGAGCAGTACTTC